Following are 6 T cell receptor beta chains from one sample sequenced in a study of blood T cell repertoires in COVID-19. Sequencing used immunoSEQ multiplex PCR; TCRdb keeps in-frame clones, though not all of them. The data contain a few hundred thousand clones, about 90% of them singletons. The sequencing input was PBMCs or T cells enriched from blood (not recorded which). Source of these receptors: a young woman with acute COVID-19.

This chain joins TRBV3-1 (or the pseudogene TRBV3-2) and TRBJ2-7; tentative D call: TRBD1 (5 bases). The CDR3 loop spans 12 amino acids. Trimming took 3 bases from V and 2 from J, leaving 5 bases between them. CDR1 and CDR2 (germline): LGHDT, YNNKEL (reference sequence). This CDR3 reads CASSQGPYEQYF. As DNA, the CDR3 is TGTGCCAGCAGCCAGGGGCCCTACGAGCAGTACTTC.

The chain employs TRBV27 and TRBJ2-7; 9 bases agree with TRBD1. Germline V lookup: CDR1 MNHEY, CDR2 SMNVEV (reference sequence). CDR3 length: 16 amino acids. Losses at the gene ends were 6 bases for V and 5 bases for J; bases not matched to a gene: 14. CDR3 sequence: CASSLLGQGRENEQYF. The DNA for the CDR3 is TGTGCCAGCAGCCTACTCGGACAGGGGAGGGAAAACGAGCAGTACTTC.

This chain joins TRBV6-2 or TRBV6-3 and TRBJ2-3; TRBD2 agrees at 15 bases. Germline V gene data show CDR1 as MNHEY and CDR2 as SVGEGT. Losses at the gene ends were 5 bases for V and 10 bases for J; bases not matched to a gene: 4. The length of the CDR3 is 14 residues. In DNA form, the CDR3 reads TGTGCCAGCAGTAGGGGACTAGCGGGAGGAGCGCAGTATTTT. Translated, it gives CASSRGLAGGAQYF.

The J gene is TRBJ1-2, the V gene TRBV6-4; D perhaps matches TRBD1 (5 bases). Germline lookup yields CDR1 MRHNA and CDR2 SNTAGT. V was clipped by 6 bases and J by 6 bases, with 14 bases between them. This CDR3 contains 13 residues. Here the CDR3 DNA reads TGTGCCAGCAGGGCCGGGGGGGACCATGGCTACACCTTC. This codes for CASRAGGDHGYTF.

The chain couples TRBV11-2 to TRBJ2-2, with D maybe TRBD2 (6 bases). The V and J ends lost 5 bases and 4 bases respectively, with 11 bases between them. CDR1 is SGHAT and CDR2 is FQNNGV in the germline V gene. The CDR3 totals 14 residues. The CDR3 sequence: CASSAGLPTGELFF. The DNA for the CDR3 is TGTGCCAGCAGCGCCGGACTACCCACCGGGGAGCTGTTTTTT.

This chain links TRBV5-1 with TRBJ2-7, with TRBD2 matching over 7 bases. Germline-derived CDR1 and CDR2 are SGHRS and YFSETQ. This CDR3 is built from 16 residues. Losses at the gene ends were 0 bases for V and 3 bases for J; bases not matched to a gene: 9. CDR3 sequence (DNA): TGCGCCAGCAGCTTGGTTCCTGGCGGGAGAGTCTACGAGCAGTACTTC. Its protein product is CASSLVPGGRVYEQYF.